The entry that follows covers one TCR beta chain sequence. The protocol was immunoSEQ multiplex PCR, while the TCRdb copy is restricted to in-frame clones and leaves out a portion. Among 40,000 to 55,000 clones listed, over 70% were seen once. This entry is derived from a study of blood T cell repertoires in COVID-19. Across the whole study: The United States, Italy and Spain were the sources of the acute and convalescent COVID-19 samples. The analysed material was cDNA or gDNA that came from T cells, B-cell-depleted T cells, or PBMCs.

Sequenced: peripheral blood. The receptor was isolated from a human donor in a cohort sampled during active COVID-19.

CDR3 protein: CAWGKTGMEDTQYF. CDR3 coding DNA: TGTGCCTGGGGTAAGACAGGGATGGAGGATACGCAGTATTTT. The rearrangement uses TRBV30 and TRBJ2-3, with 7 bases lining up with TRBD1. The CDR3 covers 14 residues. Germline V gives CDR1 GTSNPN, CDR2 SVGIG (reference sequence). V dropped 5 bases and J dropped 6; count of bases not matched to a gene: 11.